These 32 T cell receptor beta chains originate from one sample sequenced in a study of blood T cell repertoires in COVID-19. The protocol was immunoSEQ multiplex PCR, while the TCRdb copy is restricted to in-frame clones and leaves out a portion. The table has 150,000 to 200,000 clones, approximately 90% seen once; the top ten hold about 1.9%. Sequences were obtained from peripheral blood. These receptors all stem from a man younger than 30 who had recovered from COVID-19.

The chain carries TRBV4-1 and TRBJ2-2; 9 nucleotides match TRBD1. CDR3 length equals 17 residues. The germline gives CDR1 MGHRA, CDR2 YSYEKL. The trim removed 3 bases at V and 5 bases at J, leaving 10 bases unmatched. The CDR3 DNA reads as TGCGCCAGCAGCCAGCAACCCGGGACAGGGAGAACCGGGGAGCTGTTTTTT. Encoded protein: CASSQQPGTGRTGELFF.

The chain links TRBV7-2 to TRBJ2-7; 10 nucleotides match TRBD2. Trimming cost V 1 base and J 2 bases; bases outside gene matches: 8. This CDR3 contains 17 residues. CDR1 is SGHTA, CDR2 FQGNSA, per germline. The CDR3 DNA sequence: TGTGCCAGCAGCTTAGAGAGCGGGAGGGCCCCAACCTACGAGCAGTACTTC. This encodes CASSLESGRAPTYEQYF.

The chain couples TRBV5-1 to TRBJ2-2; TRBD2 matches 13 bases. The CDR3 covers 16 residues. CDR1 SGHRS and CDR2 YFSETQ come from the germline V gene. Losses at the gene ends were 4 bases for V and 5 bases for J; bases not matched to a gene: 5. The CDR3, as DNA: TGCGCCAGCAGCACTAGCGGGAGGGCCGGGACCGGGGAGCTGTTTTTT. It translates to CASSTSGRAGTGELFF.

The chain couples TRBV27 to TRBJ2-1; 9 bases map to TRBD2. The CDR3 contains 12 residues. CDR1 is MNHEY and CDR2 is SMNVEV in the germline V gene (reference sequence). Trimming took 6 bases from V and 6 from J; bases not matched to a gene: 0. Here the CDR3 DNA reads TGTGCCAGCAGAGCGGGGGGCAATGAGCAGTTCTTC. This translates into CASRAGGNEQFF.

The V gene is TRBV4-1, the J gene TRBJ2-3, with TRBD2 identical over 9 bases. Germline CDR1 is MGHRA and CDR2 is YSYEKL. With V trimmed by 0 bases and J by 2 bases, 6 bases remained unmatched. CDR3 length: 17 residues. CDR3 DNA: TGCGCCAGCAGCCAAGAAACAGCGGGAGGTATCACAGATACGCAGTATTTT. Encoded protein: CASSQETAGGITDTQYF.

The chain couples TRBV4-1 to TRBJ2-7, with 8 positions matching TRBD1. Looked up from germline, CDR1 is MGHRA and CDR2 is YSYEKL. The CDR3 consists of 15 residues. V shed 4 bases and J 2 bases; nucleotides not matched to a gene: 7. Written as DNA, the CDR3 is TGCGCCAGCAGCCCGGGGACAGGTGGGGCCTACGAGCAGTACTTC. This translates into CASSPGTGGAYEQYF.

The V call is TRBV10-3, the J call TRBJ1-6; 7 positions agree with TRBD1. Germline CDR1 is ENHRY and CDR2 is SYGVKD. The CDR3 has 15 amino acids. Trimming removed 10 bases from V and 5 bases from J; junction bases left unmatched: 11. The CDR3 bases are TGTGCCAGCAGCCGACAGGGACTAGATAATTCACCCCTCCACTTT. Its protein product is CASSRQGLDNSPLHF.

Concerning this clone itself: Within the sample, other DNA sequences also encode this same CDR3. The rearrangement links TRBV10-3 to TRBJ2-7; no reliable D call. The CDR3 is made up of 11 amino acids. The V end lost 6 bases, the J end lost 1 base, and 4 bases lay between the germline ends. Per the germline V gene, CDR1 is ENHRY and CDR2 is SYGVKD. The CDR3 protein is CAISSSYEQYF. CDR3 bases: TGTGCCATCAGCTCTTCCTACGAGCAGTACTTC.

The V call is TRBV13, the J call TRBJ2-1, with a tentative D call TRBD1 (6 bases). Deletions cut 4 bases from V and 2 bases from J, with 9 bases between. The length of the CDR3 is 14 residues. Looked up from germline, CDR1 is PRHDT and CDR2 is FYEKMQ (reference sequence). The CDR3 reads CASSYRVTYNEQFF. The CDR3 DNA reads as TGTGCCAGCAGCTACAGGGTTACCTACAATGAGCAGTTCTTC.

The rearrangement links TRBV19 to TRBJ1-5; 7 bases line up with TRBD1. The CDR3 length is 13 residues. The junction had 3 bases not matched to a gene; V was cut back by 8 bases and J by 2 bases. CDR1 and CDR2 from the germline V gene are LNHDA and SQIVND (reference sequence). The CDR3, as DNA: TGTGCCAGTTCTGACAGGGGCAATCAGCCCCAGCATTTT. Residues: CASSDRGNQPQHF.

The J gene is TRBJ2-7, the V gene TRBV14; TRBD2 aligns across 8 bases. Germline CDR1 SGHDN, CDR2 FVKESK. The CDR3 spans 14 residues. With 5 bases clipped from V and 5 bases from J, the junction kept 8 bases outside the gene matches. The CDR3 bases are TGTGCCAGCAGCTTAGGAGCGGGAGTGCACGAGCAGTACTTC. This gives the protein CASSLGAGVHEQYF.

This clone appeared a single time. V and J are TRBV29-1 and TRBJ1-3; D not certain. This CDR3 region has 11 residues. CDR1 is SQVTM and CDR2 is ANQGSEA in the germline V gene. The V gene lost 5 bases and the J gene lost 2 bases, with 4 bases spanning the gap. The CDR3: CSVFTGNTIYF. The DNA of the CDR3 is TGCAGCGTTTTCACTGGAAACACCATATATTTT.

This sequence joins TRBV20-1 and TRBJ2-3; TRBD1 might be the D (6 bases). The CDR3 is 13 residues long. The germline V and J ends were trimmed by 3 bases and 2 bases, with 9 bases remaining between them. Germline assignment: CDR1 DFQATT and CDR2 SNEGSKA (reference sequence). The CDR3 loop is CSASQGPTDTQYF. CDR3 coding DNA: TGCAGTGCTAGTCAGGGGCCCACAGATACGCAGTATTTT.

This clone was seen only once. This rearrangement joins TRBV5-6 to TRBJ1-1; D unclear. The V and J ends lost 2 bases and 0 bases respectively, with 11 bases between them. The germline gives CDR1 SGHDT, CDR2 YYEEEE. The CDR3 has 15 residues. The CDR3 loop reads CASSFTPPLNTEAFF. As DNA, the CDR3 is TGTGCCAGCAGCTTTACTCCCCCCTTGAACACTGAAGCTTTCTTT. Based on the CDR3 plus reference TRBV5-6 and TRBJ1-1, the full variable domain is DAGVTQSPTHLIKTRGQQVTLRCSPKSGHDTVSWYQQALGQGPQFIFQYYEEEERQRGNFPDRFSGHQFPNYSSELNVNALLLGDSALYLCASSFTPPLNTEAFFGQGTRLTVV.

This chain joins TRBV29-1 and TRBJ2-2; 7 bases fit TRBD2. In germline, CDR1 is SQVTM, CDR2 ANQGSEA. Unmatched junction bases numbered 7, after V lost 5 bases and J lost 1 base. The CDR3 extends over 15 amino acids. In nucleotides, the CDR3 is TGCAGCGTTCGGGTAGCGGGCCTGAACACCGGGGAGCTGTTTTTT. It specifies CSVRVAGLNTGELFF.

This clone has only one observation. The chain combines TRBV5-5 with TRBJ2-7; D is unresolved. The germline gives CDR1 SGHKS, CDR2 YYEKEE (reference sequence). The CDR3 contains 14 residues. The ends were cut back, 0 bases at V and 0 bases at J, with 7 bases in the middle. CDR3 sequence: CASSLEPNSYEQYF. The CDR3, as DNA: TGTGCCAGCAGCTTGGAGCCAAACTCCTACGAGCAGTACTTC.

The chain combines TRBV9 with TRBJ1-2; the D gene is possibly TRBD1 (5 bases). CDR3 length equals 15 residues. Germline CDR1 is SGDLS and CDR2 is YYNGEE. V shed 0 bases and J shed 4 bases, with 13 bases lying between them. The CDR3 DNA is TGTGCCAGCAGCGTAGCGGGGGATCTGTCCTATGGCTACACCTTC. Protein product: CASSVAGDLSYGYTF.

J is TRBJ1-2 and V is TRBV18, with D perhaps TRBD1 (5 bases). With 2 bases removed from V and 6 bases from J, the gap between germline ends came to 19 bases. There are 16 residues in the CDR3. CDR1 KGHSH and CDR2 LQKENI come from the germline V gene. In DNA, the CDR3 is TGTGCCAGCTCACCATTACTACAACAGGCTGTCGATGGCTACACCTTC. Translation: CASSPLLQQAVDGYTF. The full variable domain, with the rest looked up from reference TRBV18 and TRBJ1-2, is NAGVMQNPRHLVRRRGQEARLRCSPMKGHSHVYWYRQLPEEGLKFMVYLQKENIIDESGMPKERFSAEFPKEGPSILRIQQVVRGDSAAYFCASSPLLQQAVDGYTFGSGTRLTVV.

This clone has a single count. The chain is built from TRBV2 and TRBJ2-7, with 8 bases aligning to TRBD1. Germline V lookup: CDR1 SNHLY, CDR2 FYNNEI. This CDR3 contains 14 residues. V shed 6 bases and J 3 bases; nucleotides not matched to a gene: 7. CDR3 bases: TGTGCCAGCAGGACGACAGGGGTCGTCTACGAGCAGTACTTC. This gives the protein CASRTTGVVYEQYF.

The rearrangement uses TRBV18 and TRBJ1-1; the D is unclear. The CDR3 sequence is 15 residues long. The V gene lost 6 bases and the J gene lost 1 base, with 15 bases spanning the gap. CDR1 and CDR2 (germline): KGHSH, LQKENI. CDR3: CASSPSIQSNTEAFF. CDR3 DNA sequence: TGTGCCAGCTCCCCCTCAATTCAGTCGAACACTGAAGCTTTCTTT.

The chain combines TRBV12-3 or TRBV12-4 with TRBJ2-3; D gene ambiguous. The CDR3 sequence is 11 residues long. Trimming left V 5 bases short and J 7 bases short, with 7 bases between. CDR3 nucleotides: TGTGCCAGCAGTAACTCACATACGCAGTATTTT. Translating it yields CASSNSHTQYF.

The V gene is TRBV7-2, the J gene TRBJ1-6; weak D call: TRBD1 (6 bases). With 1 base removed from V and 8 bases from J, the gap between germline ends came to 12 bases. The CDR3 is 15 residues long. CDR1 and CDR2 from the germline V gene are SGHTA and FQGNSA. The CDR3: CASSLEGGTDSPLHF. The CDR3 DNA sequence: TGTGCCAGCAGCTTAGAGGGGGGGACGGATTCACCCCTCCACTTT. The full variable domain, with the rest looked up from reference TRBV7-2 and TRBJ1-6, is GAGVSQSPSNKVTEKGKDVELRCDPISGHTALYWYRQSLGQGLEFLIYFQGNSAPDKSGLPSDRFSAERTGGSVSTLTIQRTQQEDSAVYLCASSLEGGTDSPLHFGNGTRLTVT.

Comments on this clone: At one end, the junction sequence differs from germline, possibly due to a read error. In nucleotides, the CDR3 is TGTGCCAGCAGTGACTCACAGGGCTTTACTGAAGCTTTCTTT. Translation gives CASSDSQGFTEAFF. The chain recombines TRBV6-5 with TRBJ1-1, with a tentative D call TRBD1 (6 bases). From germline, CDR1 is MNHEY and CDR2 SVGAGI. This CDR3 has 14 residues.

The rearrangement joins TRBV3-1 (or the pseudogene TRBV3-2) to TRBJ2-7; 9 bases are shared with TRBD2. V lost 0 bases, J lost 0 bases, and 9 bases stayed unmatched. The CDR3 sequence is 18 residues long. Germline loops: CDR1 LGHDT, CDR2 YNNKEL (reference sequence). The CDR3 sequence: CASSQDNLAGKFSYEQYF. DNA for the CDR3: TGTGCCAGCAGCCAAGATAACCTAGCGGGAAAGTTCTCCTACGAGCAGTACTTC.

V usage is TRBV19 and J usage is TRBJ1-5, with 8 bases fitting TRBD1. Germline CDR1 is LNHDA and CDR2 is SQIVND (reference sequence). The J segment lost 5 bases and the V segment lost 0 bases, leaving 9 bases of the junction unmatched. The CDR3 has 17 residues. The CDR3 DNA is TGTGCCAGTAGTATAGATCAGGGGACAGGTTTGTATCAGCCCCAGCATTTT. This encodes CASSIDQGTGLYQPQHF.

The genes are TRBV5-1 and TRBJ2-1; tentative D call: TRBD2 (6 bases). The V end lost 5 bases, the J end lost 8 bases, and 17 bases lay between the germline ends. The CDR3 covers 14 residues. CDR1 SGHRS and CDR2 YFSETQ come from the germline V gene. The CDR3 nucleotides are TGCGCCAGCAGTACGGGACTCATCGCGGATGAGCAGTTCTTC. Protein product: CASSTGLIADEQFF.

This rearrangement joins TRBV4-3 to TRBJ2-2, with TRBD1 as a possible D gene (5 bases). This CDR3 region has 18 residues. Trimming took 1 base from V and 3 from J, leaving 18 bases between them. Germline loops: CDR1 LGHNA, CDR2 YSLEER. The CDR3 sequence is CASSQGFTGASDTGELFF. The CDR3 bases are TGCGCCAGCAGCCAAGGGTTTACTGGGGCCTCGGACACCGGGGAGCTGTTTTTT.

This clone was found once. V gene TRBV4-3 combines with J gene TRBJ1-2; 7 nucleotides agree with TRBD1. From germline, CDR1 is LGHNA and CDR2 YSLEER. The V gene end was trimmed by 6 bases and the J gene end by 0 bases; junction bases not matched to a gene: 16. This CDR3 contains 18 residues. This CDR3 is CASSLLGGQRSPNYGYTF. The DNA of the CDR3 is TGCGCCAGCAGTCTACTTGGGGGACAGAGGTCTCCTAACTATGGCTACACCTTC.

This chain connects TRBV3-1 (or the pseudogene TRBV3-2) to TRBJ2-4; 7 nucleotides line up with TRBD1. This CDR3 has 17 amino acids. Trimming at V came to 0 bases and at J to 1 base, leaving 6 bases not matched to a gene. Germline-derived CDR1 and CDR2 are LGHDT and YNNKEL (reference sequence). In DNA, the CDR3 is TGTGCCAGCAGCCAAGAAGGACAGGCGATTGCCAAAAACATTCAGTACTTC. This translates into CASSQEGQAIAKNIQYF.

The V gene is TRBV5-6, the J gene TRBJ1-1; 8 bases align to TRBD1. The CDR3 is made up of 15 amino acids. The germline V gene encodes CDR1 SGHDT and CDR2 YYEEEE. Trimming cost V 4 bases and J 2 bases; bases outside gene matches: 7. CDR3 nucleotides: TGTGCCAGCAGCGGTGACAGGGGAGGAAACACTGAAGCTTTCTTT. Translation gives CASSGDRGGNTEAFF.

The chain couples TRBV9 to TRBJ2-3, with 9 bases matching TRBD1. The V gene end was trimmed by 4 bases and the J gene end by 1 base; junction bases not matched to a gene: 4. This CDR3 has 15 residues. Germline CDR1 is SGDLS and CDR2 is YYNGEE. CDR3 DNA: TGTGCCAGCAGCCGGGGGGACAGGGGCACAGATACGCAGTATTTT. Amino acid sequence: CASSRGDRGTDTQYF.

The chain recombines TRBV5-4 with TRBJ1-3; unclear D gene. The CDR3 is made up of 13 amino acids. V lost 4 bases to trimming and J lost 0 bases, with 5 bases between them. Germline CDR1 SGHNT, CDR2 YYREEE (reference sequence). The CDR3 loop reads CASSQISGNTIYF. The DNA of the CDR3 is TGTGCCAGCAGCCAAATCTCTGGAAACACCATATATTTT.